The 13 T cell receptor beta chains below were found in one sample sequenced in a study of T cell responses to AZD1222 COVID-19 vaccine. Sequencing used immunoSEQ multiplex PCR; TCRdb keeps in-frame clones, though not all of them. The sample has some 86,000 clones; 90% are singletons. The sample was peripheral blood, taken 28 days after the second AZD1222 dose. The receptors derive from an adult who received the AZD1222 COVID-19 vaccine.

This chain uses TRBV28 with TRBJ1-2; no firm D call. Germline V gene data show CDR1 as MDHEN and CDR2 as SYDVKM. This CDR3 has 14 residues. Trimming pared 6 bases from V and 3 bases from J, leaving 14 bases between. The CDR3 loop is CASRPSLPDYGYTF. CDR3 sequence (DNA): TGTGCCAGCAGACCCTCGTTGCCTGACTATGGCTACACCTTC.

The chain combines TRBV27 with TRBJ2-7; TRBD1 agrees at 9 bases. V lost 4 bases, J lost 0 bases, and 1 base stayed unmatched. The V gene's germline CDR1 is MNHEY and CDR2 SMNVEV (reference sequence). There are 14 residues in the CDR3. This chain's CDR3 is CASSWTGDSYEQYF. In nucleotides, the CDR3 is TGTGCCAGCAGTTGGACAGGGGACTCCTACGAGCAGTACTTC.

The J gene is TRBJ1-3, the V gene TRBV6-2 or TRBV6-3; D gene unclear. Germline V gene data show CDR1 as MNHEY and CDR2 as SVGEGT. The length of the CDR3 is 12 residues. V dropped 4 bases and J dropped 4 bases, with 5 bases sitting between them. CDR3 nucleotide sequence: TGTGCCAGCAGTTCAACAGGAAACACCATATATTTT. Translation: CASSSTGNTIYF.

The J gene is TRBJ2-2, the V gene TRBV7-2, with a weak D call TRBD1 (5 bases). V was trimmed by 6 bases and J by 0 bases, leaving 11 bases between them. CDR3 length: 15 residues. Germline values: CDR1 SGHTA, CDR2 FQGNSA. In DNA form, the CDR3 reads TGTGCCAGCAGGTCCAGGGCCTCGAACACCGGGGAGCTGTTTTTT. It encodes CASRSRASNTGELFF.

The gene calls are TRBV4-3 and TRBJ2-7, with 9 bases that match TRBD2. CDR1 and CDR2 from the germline V gene are LGHNA and YSLEER. V lost 0 bases, J lost 4 bases, and 7 bases stayed unmatched. CDR3 length: 16 residues. The chain's CDR3 is CASSQDRGLAGYEQYF. The CDR3 DNA sequence: TGCGCCAGCAGCCAAGATCGGGGGCTAGCGGGATACGAGCAGTACTTC.

The table lists this clone with a count of one. The J gene is TRBJ2-7, the V gene TRBV7-2; either TRBD1 or TRBD2 may fit D (5 bases each). V lost 1 base and J lost 4, with 17 bases in between. Germline lookup yields CDR1 SGHTA and CDR2 FQGNSA. This CDR3 region has 16 residues. Here the CDR3 reads CASSLGALGPPYEQYF. Here the CDR3 DNA reads TGTGCCAGCAGCTTAGGGGCATTGGGACCACCTTACGAGCAGTACTTC.

This clone occurred a few times. The gene calls are TRBV5-4 and TRBJ1-3; D not certain. This CDR3 has 14 residues. Per germline, CDR1 SGHNT and CDR2 YYREEE (reference sequence). Trimming left V 2 bases short and J 3 bases short, with 9 bases between. The CDR3 DNA reads as TGTGCCAGCAGCTTTAAGGGAAATGGAAACACCATATATTTT. It translates to CASSFKGNGNTIYF.

The genes are TRBV2 and TRBJ2-3; D gene uncertain. The CDR3 runs 12 residues. Germline V gene lookup returns CDR1 SNHLY and CDR2 FYNNEI. Between the trimmed V and J ends, which lost 6 bases and 6 bases, there was a span of 10 bases. CDR3 amino acids: CASRSVGDTQYF. The CDR3 region has the DNA TGTGCCAGCAGAAGCGTTGGCGATACGCAGTATTTT. Full variable domain (rest looked up from reference TRBV2 and TRBJ2-3): EPEVTQTPSHQVTQMGQEVILRCVPISNHLYFYWYRQILGQKVEFLVSFYNNEISEKSEIFDDQFSVERPDGSNFTLKIRSTKLEDSAMYFCASRSVGDTQYFGPGTRLTVL.

CDR3: CATSDFGYEAFF. The DNA for the CDR3 is TGTGCCACCAGTGATTTCGGGTACGAAGCTTTCTTT. This chain connects TRBV24-1 to TRBJ1-1, with D uncertain. This CDR3 has 12 residues. Deletions cut 1 base from V and 8 bases from J, with 7 bases between. Germline V gene lookup returns CDR1 KGHDR and CDR2 SFDVKD.

V usage is TRBV19 and J usage is TRBJ1-1; 7 bases match TRBD1. J gave up 0 bases and V 5 bases, and 3 bases lay outside the gene matches. Germline V gene data show CDR1 as LNHDA and CDR2 as SQIVND (reference sequence). CDR3 length: 14 residues. DNA for the CDR3: TGTGCCAGTAGTGACAGGGCCCTGAACACTGAAGCTTTCTTT. Protein sequence: CASSDRALNTEAFF.

This clone has a single count. The chain has TRBV15 and TRBJ1-2, with TRBD1 matching over 9 bases. V shed 1 base, J shed 0 bases, and the junction held 0 bases outside the gene matches. Germline CDR1 reads LNHNV; CDR2 reads YYDKDF (reference sequence). The CDR3 loop spans 15 amino acids. The CDR3 reads CATSRGQGANYGYTF. Here the CDR3 DNA reads TGTGCCACCAGCAGAGGACAGGGGGCTAACTATGGCTACACCTTC. The entire variable domain, with the rest obtained from reference TRBV15 and TRBJ1-2, is as follows: DAMVIQNPRYQVTQFGKPVTLSCSQTLNHNVMYWYQQKSSQAPKLLFHYYDKDFNNEADTPDNFQSRRPNTSFCFLDIRSPGLGDTAMYLCATSRGQGANYGYTFGSGTRLTVV.

The chain couples TRBV6-5 to TRBJ2-7; D unclear. CDR3 length: 11 amino acids. The ends were cut back, 0 bases at V and 7 bases at J, with 4 bases in the middle. Germline assignment: CDR1 MNHEY and CDR2 SVGAGI. CDR3 protein: CASSYSGEQYF. CDR3 nucleotides: TGTGCCAGCAGTTACTCGGGTGAGCAGTACTTC.

The CDR3 protein is CASSSVDSPLHF. CDR3 sequence (DNA): TGTGCCAGCAGCTCGGTCGATTCACCCCTCCACTTT. The rearrangement joins TRBV7-9 to TRBJ1-6; D unresolved. The CDR3 contains 12 residues. Trimming cost V 4 bases and J 8 bases, with 6 bases left between them. Germline V lookup: CDR1 SEHNR, CDR2 FQNEAQ (reference sequence).